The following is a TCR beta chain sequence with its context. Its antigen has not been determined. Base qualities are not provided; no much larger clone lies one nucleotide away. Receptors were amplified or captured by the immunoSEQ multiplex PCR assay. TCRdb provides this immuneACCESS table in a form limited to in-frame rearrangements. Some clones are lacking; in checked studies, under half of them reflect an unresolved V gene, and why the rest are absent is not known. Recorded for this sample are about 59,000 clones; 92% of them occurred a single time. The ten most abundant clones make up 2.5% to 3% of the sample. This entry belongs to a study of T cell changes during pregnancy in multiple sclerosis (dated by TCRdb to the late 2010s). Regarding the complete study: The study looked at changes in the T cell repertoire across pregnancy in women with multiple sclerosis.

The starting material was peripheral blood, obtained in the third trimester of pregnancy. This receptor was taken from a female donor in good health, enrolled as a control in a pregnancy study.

For the CDR3, the sequence is CASSVGLNRGPDTQYF. The bases read TGTGCCAGCAGCGTAGGTCTGAATAGGGGGCCAGATACGCAGTATTTT. This sequence uses TRBV9 and TRBJ2-3, and 7 junctional nucleotides match TRBD1. Trimming leaves V shorter by 0 bases and J shorter by 4 bases, with the junction holding 8 bases beyond the gene matches. In the germline V gene, CDR1 corresponds to SGDLS and CDR2 to YYNGEE. The CDR3, from cysteine to phenylalanine, totals 16 residues. Kept here is only the CDR3 DNA, which spans 48 bases and is read in frame from base 1.